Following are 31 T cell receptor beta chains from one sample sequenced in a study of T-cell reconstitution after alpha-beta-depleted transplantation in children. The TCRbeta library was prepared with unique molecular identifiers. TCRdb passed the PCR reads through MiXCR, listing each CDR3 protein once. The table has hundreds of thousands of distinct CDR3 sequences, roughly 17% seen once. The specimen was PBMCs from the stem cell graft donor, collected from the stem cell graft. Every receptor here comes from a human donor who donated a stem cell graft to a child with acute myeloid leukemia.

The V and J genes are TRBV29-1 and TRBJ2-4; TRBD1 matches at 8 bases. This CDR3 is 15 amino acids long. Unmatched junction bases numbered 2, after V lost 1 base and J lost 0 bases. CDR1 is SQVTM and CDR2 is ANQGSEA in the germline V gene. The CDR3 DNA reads TGCAGCGTTGAAGGACAGGGGTTAGCCAAAAACATTCAGTACTTC. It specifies CSVEGQGLAKNIQYF.

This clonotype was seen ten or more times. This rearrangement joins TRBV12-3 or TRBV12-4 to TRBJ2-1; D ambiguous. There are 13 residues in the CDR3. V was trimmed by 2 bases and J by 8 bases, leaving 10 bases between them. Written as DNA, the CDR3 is TGTGCCAGCAGTTTAAAGGCGAGATATGAGCAGTTCTTC. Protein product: CASSLKARYEQFF.

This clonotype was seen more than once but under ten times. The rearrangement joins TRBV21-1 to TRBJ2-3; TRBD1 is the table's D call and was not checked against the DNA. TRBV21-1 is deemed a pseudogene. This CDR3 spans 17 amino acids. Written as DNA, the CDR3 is TGTGCCAGCAGCAAAGCGCTTTTGGGCAGGGGGCCAGATACGCAGTATTTT. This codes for CASSKALLGRGPDTQYF.

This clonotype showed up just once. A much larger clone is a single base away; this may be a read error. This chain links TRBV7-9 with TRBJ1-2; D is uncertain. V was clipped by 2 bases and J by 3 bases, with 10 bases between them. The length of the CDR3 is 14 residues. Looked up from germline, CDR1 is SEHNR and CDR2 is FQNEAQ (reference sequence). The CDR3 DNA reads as TGTGCCAGCAGCTTAACGGGCGATGACTATGGCTACACCTTC. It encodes CASSLTGDDYGYTF.

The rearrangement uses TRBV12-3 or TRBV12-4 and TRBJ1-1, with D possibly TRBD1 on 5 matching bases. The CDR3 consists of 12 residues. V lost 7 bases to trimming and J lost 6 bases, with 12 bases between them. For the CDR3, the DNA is TGTGCCAGCAACCCCGTGGGGGCTGAAGCTTTCTTT. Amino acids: CASNPVGAEAFF.

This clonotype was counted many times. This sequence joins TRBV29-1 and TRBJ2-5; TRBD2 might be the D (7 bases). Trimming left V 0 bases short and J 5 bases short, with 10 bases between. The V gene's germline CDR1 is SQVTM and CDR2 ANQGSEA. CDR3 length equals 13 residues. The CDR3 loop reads CSVEDRGGETQYF. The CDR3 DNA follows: TGCAGCGTTGAAGACAGGGGAGGGGAGACCCAGTACTTC.

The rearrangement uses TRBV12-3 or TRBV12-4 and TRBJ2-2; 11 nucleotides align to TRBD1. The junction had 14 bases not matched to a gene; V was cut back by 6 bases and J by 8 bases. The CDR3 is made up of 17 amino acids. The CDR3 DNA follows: TGTGCCAGCAGCTGGACAGGGGGCGCAGGCGGGGAAGGGGAGCTGTTTTTT. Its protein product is CASSWTGGAGGEGELFF.

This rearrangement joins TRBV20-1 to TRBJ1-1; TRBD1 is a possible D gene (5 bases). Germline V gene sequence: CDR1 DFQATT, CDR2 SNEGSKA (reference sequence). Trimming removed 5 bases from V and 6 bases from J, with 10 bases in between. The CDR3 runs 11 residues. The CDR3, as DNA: TGCAGTGCTGAAAGGGACTCTGAAGCTTTCTTT. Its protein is CSAERDSEAFF.

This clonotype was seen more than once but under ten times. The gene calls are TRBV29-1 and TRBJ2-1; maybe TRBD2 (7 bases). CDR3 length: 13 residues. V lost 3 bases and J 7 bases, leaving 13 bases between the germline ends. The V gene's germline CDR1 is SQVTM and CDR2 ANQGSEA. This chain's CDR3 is CSVEGGAGNEQFF. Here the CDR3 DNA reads TGCAGCGTTGAGGGGGGGGCAGGTAATGAGCAGTTCTTC.

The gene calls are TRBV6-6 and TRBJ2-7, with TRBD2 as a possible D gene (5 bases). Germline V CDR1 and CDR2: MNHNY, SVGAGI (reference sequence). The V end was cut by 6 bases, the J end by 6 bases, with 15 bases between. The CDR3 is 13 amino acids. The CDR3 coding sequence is TGTGCCAGCAGCACCGCGCCCCGGGGCGAGCAGTACGTC. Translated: CASSTAPRGEQYV.

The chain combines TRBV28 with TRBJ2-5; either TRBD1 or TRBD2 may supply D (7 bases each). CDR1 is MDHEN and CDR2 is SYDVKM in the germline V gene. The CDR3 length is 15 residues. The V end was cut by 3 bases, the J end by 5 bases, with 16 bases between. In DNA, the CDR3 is TGTGCCAGCAGTTTCCCAGGGGGGGGTGCGGAGACCCAGTACTTC. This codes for CASSFPGGGAETQYF.

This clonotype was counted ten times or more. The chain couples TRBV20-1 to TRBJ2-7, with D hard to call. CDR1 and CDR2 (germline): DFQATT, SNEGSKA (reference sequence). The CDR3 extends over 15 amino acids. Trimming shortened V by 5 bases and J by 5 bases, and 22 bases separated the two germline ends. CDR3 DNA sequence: TGCAGTGCTCGGGCCTTCGGCTTCCCAACCGACGAGCAGTACGTC. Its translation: CSARAFGFPTDEQYV.

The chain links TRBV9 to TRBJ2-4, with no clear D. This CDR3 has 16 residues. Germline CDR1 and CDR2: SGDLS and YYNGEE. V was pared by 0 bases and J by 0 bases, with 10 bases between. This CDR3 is CASSVGRTLAKNIQYF. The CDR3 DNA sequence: TGTGCCAGCAGCGTAGGAAGAACTTTAGCCAAAAACATTCAGTACTTC. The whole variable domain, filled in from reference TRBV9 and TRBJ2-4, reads DSGVTQTPKHLITATGQRVTLRCSPRSGDLSVYWYQQSLDQGLQFLIQYYNGEERAKGNILERFSAQQFPDLHSELNLSSLELGDSALYFCASSVGRTLAKNIQYFGAGTRLSVL.

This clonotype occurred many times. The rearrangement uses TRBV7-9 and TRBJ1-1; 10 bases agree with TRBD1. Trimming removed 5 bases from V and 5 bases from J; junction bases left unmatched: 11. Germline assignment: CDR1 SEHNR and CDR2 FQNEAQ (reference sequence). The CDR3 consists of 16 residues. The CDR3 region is CASSLGDRGGRTEAFF. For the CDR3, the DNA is TGTGCCAGCAGCCTGGGGGACAGGGGAGGACGGACTGAAGCTTTCTTT.

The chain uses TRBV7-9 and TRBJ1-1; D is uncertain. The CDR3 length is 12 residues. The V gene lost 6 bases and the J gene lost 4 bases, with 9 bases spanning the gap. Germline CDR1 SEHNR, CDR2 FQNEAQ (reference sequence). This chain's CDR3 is CASRPGSTEAFF. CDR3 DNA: TGTGCCAGCAGACCGGGCAGCACTGAAGCTTTCTTT.

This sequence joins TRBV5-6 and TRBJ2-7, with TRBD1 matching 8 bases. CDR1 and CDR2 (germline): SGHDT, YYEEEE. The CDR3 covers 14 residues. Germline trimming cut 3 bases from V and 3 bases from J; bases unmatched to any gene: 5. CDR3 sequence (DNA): TGTGCCAGCAGCTACCGGACAGGGAACTACGAGCAGTACGTC. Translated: CASSYRTGNYEQYV.

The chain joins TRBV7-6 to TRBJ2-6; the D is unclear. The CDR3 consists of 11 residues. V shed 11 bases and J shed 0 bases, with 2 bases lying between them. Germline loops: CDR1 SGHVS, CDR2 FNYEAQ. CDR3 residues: CAVSGANVLTF. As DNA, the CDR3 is TGTGCCGTCTCTGGGGCCAACGTCCTGACTTTC. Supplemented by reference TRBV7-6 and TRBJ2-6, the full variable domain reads GAGVSQSPRYKVTKRGQDVALRCDPISGHVSLYWYRQALGQGPEFLTYFNYEAQQDKSGLPNDRFSAERPEGSISTLTIQRTEQRDSAMYRCAVSGANVLTFGAGSRLTVL.

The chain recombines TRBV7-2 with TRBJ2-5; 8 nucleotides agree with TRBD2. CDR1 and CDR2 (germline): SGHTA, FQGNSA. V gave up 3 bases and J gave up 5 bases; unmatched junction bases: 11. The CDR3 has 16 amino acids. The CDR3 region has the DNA TGTGCCAGCAGCTTGGAACGGGGGGGCTGGGTGGAGACCCAGTACTTC. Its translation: CASSLERGGWVETQYF.

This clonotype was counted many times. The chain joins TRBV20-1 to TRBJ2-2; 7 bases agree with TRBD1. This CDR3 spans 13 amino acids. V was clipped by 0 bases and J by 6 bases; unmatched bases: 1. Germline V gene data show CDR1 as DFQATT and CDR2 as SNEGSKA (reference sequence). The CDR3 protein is CSARETGPGELFF. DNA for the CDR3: TGCAGTGCTAGAGAGACAGGGCCCGGGGAGCTGTTTTTT.

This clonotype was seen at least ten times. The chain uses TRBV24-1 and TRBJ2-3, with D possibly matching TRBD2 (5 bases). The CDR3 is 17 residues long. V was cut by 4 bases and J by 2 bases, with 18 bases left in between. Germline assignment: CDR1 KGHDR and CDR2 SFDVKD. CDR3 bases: TGTGCCACCAGTGACCCCATCATGACGGGGAACACAGATACGCAGTATTTT. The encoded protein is CATSDPIMTGNTDTQYF.

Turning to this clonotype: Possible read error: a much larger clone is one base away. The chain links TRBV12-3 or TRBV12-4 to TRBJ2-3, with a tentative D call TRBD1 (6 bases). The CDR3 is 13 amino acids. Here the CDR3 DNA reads TGTGCCAGCTCGTCAGGGGACACAGATACGCTGTATTTT. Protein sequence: CASSSGDTDTLYF.

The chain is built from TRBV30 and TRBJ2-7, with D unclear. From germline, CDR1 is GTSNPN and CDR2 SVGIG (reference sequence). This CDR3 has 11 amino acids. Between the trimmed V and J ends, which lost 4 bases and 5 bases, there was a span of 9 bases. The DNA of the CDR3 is TGTGCCTGGAATGATATCCACGAGCAGTACTTC. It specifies CAWNDIHEQYF. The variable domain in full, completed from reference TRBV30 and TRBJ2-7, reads SQTIHQWPATLVQPVGSPLSLECTVEGTSNPNLYWYRQAAGRGLQLLFYSVGIGQISSEVPQNLSASRPQDRQFILSSKKLLLSDSGFYLCAWNDIHEQYFGPGTRLTVT.

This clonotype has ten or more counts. DNA of the CDR3: TGCAGCGTTGAAGGGAGGAACAGGGGAGAAGAAAAACTGTTTTTT. It translates to CSVEGRNRGEEKLFF. The V call is TRBV29-1, the J call TRBJ1-4; 7 bases match TRBD1. The CDR3 covers 15 residues. The trim removed 1 base at V and 8 bases at J, leaving 10 bases unmatched. Germline V gene lookup returns CDR1 SQVTM and CDR2 ANQGSEA.

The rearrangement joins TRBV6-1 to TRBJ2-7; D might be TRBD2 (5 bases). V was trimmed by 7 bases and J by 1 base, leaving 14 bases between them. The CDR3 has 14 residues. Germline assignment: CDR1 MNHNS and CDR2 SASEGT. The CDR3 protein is CASTDPPGSYEQYV. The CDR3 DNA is TGTGCCAGCACCGACCCTCCGGGGTCCTACGAGCAGTACGTC.

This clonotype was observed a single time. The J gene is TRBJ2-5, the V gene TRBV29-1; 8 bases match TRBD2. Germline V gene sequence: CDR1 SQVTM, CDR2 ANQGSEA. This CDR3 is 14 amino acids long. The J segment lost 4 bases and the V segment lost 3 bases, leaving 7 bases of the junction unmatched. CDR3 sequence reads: CSVEPGRVGETQYF. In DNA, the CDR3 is TGCAGCGTTGAGCCCGGGAGGGTCGGAGAGACCCAGTACTTC.

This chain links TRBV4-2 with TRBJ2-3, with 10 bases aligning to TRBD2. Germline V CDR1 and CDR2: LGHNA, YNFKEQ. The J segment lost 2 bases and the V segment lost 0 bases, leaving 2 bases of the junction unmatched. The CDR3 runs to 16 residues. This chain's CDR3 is CASSQEAGGYTDTQYF. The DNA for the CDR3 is TGTGCCAGCAGCCAAGAAGCGGGGGGGTACACAGATACGCAGTATTTT.

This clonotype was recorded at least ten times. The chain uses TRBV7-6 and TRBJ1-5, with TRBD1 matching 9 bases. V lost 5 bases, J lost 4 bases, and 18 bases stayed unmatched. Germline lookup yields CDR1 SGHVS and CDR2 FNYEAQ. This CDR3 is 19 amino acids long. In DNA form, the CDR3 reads TGTGCCAGCAGCCCCCGGGACAGGGACTTTCGGGGGGGAAATCAGCCCCAGCATTTT. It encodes CASSPRDRDFRGGNQPQHF.

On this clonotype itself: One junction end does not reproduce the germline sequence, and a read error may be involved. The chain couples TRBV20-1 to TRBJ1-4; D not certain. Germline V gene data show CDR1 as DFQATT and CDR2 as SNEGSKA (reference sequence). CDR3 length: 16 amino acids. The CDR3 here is CCARDGRAATNEKLFF. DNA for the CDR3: TGCTGTGCTAGAGATGGCAGAGCCGCAACTAATGAAAAACTGTTTTTT.

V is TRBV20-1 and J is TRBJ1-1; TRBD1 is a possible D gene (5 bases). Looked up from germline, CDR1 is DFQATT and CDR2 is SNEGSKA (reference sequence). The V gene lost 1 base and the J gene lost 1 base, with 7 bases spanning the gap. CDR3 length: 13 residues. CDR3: CSARADRNTEAFF. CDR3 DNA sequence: TGCAGTGCTAGAGCCGACAGGAACACTGAAGCTTTCTTT.

This CDR3 is CASSLALAGGPGETQYF. The CDR3 DNA reads as TGTGCCAGCAGCTTAGCCTTAGCGGGGGGGCCGGGAGAGACCCAGTACTTC. The chain has TRBV7-2 and TRBJ2-5, with TRBD2 matching 11 bases. The V and J ends lost 0 bases and 4 bases, in that order; junction bases with no gene match: 7. The CDR3 consists of 17 residues. Germline values: CDR1 SGHTA, CDR2 FQGNSA.

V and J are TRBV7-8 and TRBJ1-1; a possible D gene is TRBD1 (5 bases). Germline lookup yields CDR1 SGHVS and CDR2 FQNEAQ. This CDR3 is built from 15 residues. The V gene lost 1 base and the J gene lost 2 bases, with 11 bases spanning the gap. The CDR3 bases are TGTGCCAGCAGCTTAGTGGAGGGGACCAACACTGAAGCTTTCTTT. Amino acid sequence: CASSLVEGTNTEAFF.